These 10 T cell receptor beta chains share one sample of origin, sequenced in a study of immune evolution from preneoplasia to lung adenocarcinoma. Generated by immunoSEQ multiplex PCR, the TCRdb table keeps only in-frame clones and is missing some. The sample yields 2,000 to 2,500 clones, roughly two fifths seen once. Sample: FFPE adjacent normal lung tissue. The source of these receptors is a person aged 60-79 years with lung adenocarcinoma.

The count of this clone is one. The chain couples TRBV6-5 to TRBJ1-3; no clear D gene. This CDR3 is 15 amino acids long. In germline, CDR1 is MNHEY, CDR2 SVGAGI. The ends were cut back, 6 bases at V and 0 bases at J, with 12 bases in the middle. CDR3 nucleotide sequence: TGTGCCAGCAGACCTGGAGTTAGCTCTGGAAACACCATATATTTT. Translating it yields CASRPGVSSGNTIYF.

This clone was counted only a few times. This rearrangement joins TRBV10-3 to TRBJ1-5; D gene uncertain. The length of the CDR3 is 13 residues. CDR1 ENHRY and CDR2 SYGVKD come from the germline V gene. V was cut by 0 bases and J by 5 bases, with 5 bases left in between. Here the CDR3 DNA reads TGTGCCATCAGTGAGTCGGGAGATCAGCCCCAGCATTTT. This gives the protein CAISESGDQPQHF.

A single count supports this clone. The J gene is TRBJ2-3, the V gene TRBV7-9, with a tentative D call TRBD2 (5 bases). The CDR3 contains 13 residues. Germline V CDR1 and CDR2: SEHNR, FQNEAQ (reference sequence). Trimming took 5 bases from V and 3 from J, leaving 9 bases between them. The CDR3 DNA is TGTGCCAGCAGCCGGACTCGTACAGATACGCAGTATTTT. Protein product: CASSRTRTDTQYF.

This clone showed up just a few times. This chain connects TRBV1 to TRBJ1-1; the tabulated D call, TRBD1, remains unverified against the DNA. TRBV1 is a recognized pseudogene. The CDR3 extends over 14 amino acids. CDR3 in DNA: TGCACCAGCAGCCAAGACAGGGCGAACACTGAAGCTTTCTTT. It encodes CTSSQDRANTEAFF.

This clone is large within its sample. This sequence joins TRBV9 and TRBJ1-2; no clear D. Trimming took 3 bases from V and 8 from J, leaving 20 bases between them. The germline gives CDR1 SGDLS, CDR2 YYNGEE. The CDR3 sequence is 15 residues long. DNA of the CDR3: TGTGCCAGCAGCGGCCTTTCTCGCCGTAGGGAAGGCTACACCTTC. This gives the protein CASSGLSRRREGYTF.

This clone appeared a few times. The chain carries TRBV9 and TRBJ2-1; 8 nucleotides match TRBD2. The V and J ends lost 4 bases and 5 bases, in that order; junction bases with no gene match: 8. From germline, CDR1 is SGDLS and CDR2 YYNGEE. The length of the CDR3 is 15 residues. The CDR3 DNA follows: TGTGCCAGCAGCATGTCGGGAGGGCCGAACAATGAGCAGTTCTTC. Amino acid sequence: CASSMSGGPNNEQFF.

V and J are TRBV9 and TRBJ2-5, with D perhaps being TRBD1 or TRBD2 (5 bases each). The J call may not be correct, given that the DNA end is closer to TRBJ2-7. The germline CDR1 and CDR2 sequences are SGDLS and YYNGEE. This CDR3 contains 15 residues. DNA for the CDR3: TGTGCCAGCAGCGTCACCGGGACGCCACCCTACGAGCAGTACTTC. Translated: CASSVTGTPPYEQYF.

The CDR3 DNA sequence: TGTGCCAGCTCACGAGGGGGACGTGCTGATTTCTACGAGCAGTACTTC. It translates to CASSRGGRADFYEQYF. The rearrangement links TRBV18 to TRBJ2-7; maybe TRBD1 (6 bases). The CDR3 is 16 amino acids. Germline V CDR1 and CDR2: KGHSH, LQKENI. V lost 4 bases and J lost 3, with 19 bases in between.

The V and J genes are TRBV4-3 and TRBJ1-2; TRBD1 agrees at 7 bases. The CDR3 loop spans 14 amino acids. Germline lookup yields CDR1 LGHNA and CDR2 YSLEER. The V and J ends lost 2 bases and 4 bases, in that order; junction bases with no gene match: 4. This CDR3 reads CASSQPGQSYGYTF. The CDR3 DNA sequence: TGCGCCAGCAGCCAACCGGGACAGAGCTATGGCTACACCTTC.

The CDR3 DNA follows: TGTGCCAGTGACAACCAAGAGACCCAGTACTTC. It codes for CASDNQETQYF. This chain connects TRBV2 to TRBJ2-5; D is uncertain. CDR3 length equals 11 residues. Germline loops: CDR1 SNHLY, CDR2 FYNNEI. Trimming removed 9 bases from V and 0 bases from J, with 5 bases in between. Using reference TRBV2 and TRBJ2-5 for the parts outside the CDR3, the full variable domain is EPEVTQTPSHQVTQMGQEVILRCVPISNHLYFYWYRQILGQKVEFLVSFYNNEISEKSEIFDDQFSVERPDGSNFTLKIRSTKLEDSAMYFCASDNQETQYFGPGTRLLVL.